This T cell receptor (beta chain) was identified during a study of vaccination effects on CD4 cells after COVID-19. The CDR3 is 16 residues long. Per germline, CDR1 SGHKS and CDR2 YYEKEE (reference sequence). V lost 1 base, J lost 4 bases, and 7 bases stayed unmatched. Sequenced by immunoSEQ multiplex PCR; TCRdb stores in-frame clones only, minus some. Of around 47,000 clones in the sample, around 70% were seen once. Remarks on this clone: Its cognate antigen is unknown.

Researchers isolated CD4+ T cells once 9 to 11 days of culture had elapsed. Vaccination of participants consisted of two doses of either the BNT162b2 or mRNA-1273 vaccine. Half-medium changes using IL-2 medium occurred on days 3 and 7. This clonotype was sampled from a human donor who received a COVID-19 vaccine. The chain recombines TRBV5-5 with TRBJ2-2; 7 nucleotides match TRBD2. Sequencing used CD4+ T cells from PBMCs cultured without peptide, obtained after COVID-19 vaccination. As DNA, the CDR3 is TGTGCCAGCAGCTTGACCGGCGGGAGAGGCACCGGGGAGCTGTTTTTT. Its translation is CASSLTGGRGTGELFF.